One and the same sample provided the 29 T cell receptor beta chains below, sequenced in a study of cytomegalovirus exposure and HLA in healthy donors. The PCR was carried out with 60 Vbeta primers and 13 Jbeta primers. Measured with immunoSEQ multiplex PCR; TCRdb has only the in-frame clones, and not every one. The sample carries more than 95,000 clones, around 84% recorded once. Material: PBMCs. Receptors originate from a man between 18 and 35 years old in good health and CMV-seronegative.

This clone was counted once. This chain connects TRBV11-1 to TRBJ2-3; TRBD2 aligns across 11 bases. Germline V gene lookup returns CDR1 SGHAT and CDR2 FQDESV (reference sequence). The trim removed 3 bases at V and 3 bases at J, leaving 5 bases unmatched. The CDR3 extends over 16 amino acids. The CDR3 region has the DNA TGTGCCAGCAGCTTTTTTCCTAGCGGGGGGACAGATACGCAGTATTTT. Residues: CASSFFPSGGTDTQYF.

The gene calls are TRBV6-1 and TRBJ1-5; TRBD1 might be the D (5 bases). This CDR3 is built from 13 residues. The germline V gene has CDR1 MNHNS and CDR2 SASEGT. V lost 6 bases to trimming and J lost 3 bases, with 9 bases between them. For the CDR3, the DNA is TGTGCCAGCAGCGTGACAGTCAATCAGCCCCAGCATTTT. It specifies CASSVTVNQPQHF.

The genes are TRBV18 and TRBJ1-2; D gene uncertain. The V gene's germline CDR1 is KGHSH and CDR2 LQKENI. V was cut by 6 bases and J by 2 bases, with 19 bases left in between. This CDR3 contains 16 residues. The chain's CDR3 is CASSPEGFSENYGYTF. DNA of the CDR3: TGTGCCAGCTCCCCGGAGGGCTTCTCCGAAAACTATGGCTACACCTTC.

This chain links TRBV9 with TRBJ2-2, with TRBD2 matching 7 bases. CDR1 and CDR2 from the germline V gene are SGDLS and YYNGEE. The CDR3 is 16 residues long. The V gene end was trimmed by 3 bases and the J gene end by 2 bases; junction bases not matched to a gene: 7. Here the CDR3 reads CASSGGTTPNTGELFF. In nucleotides, the CDR3 is TGTGCCAGCAGCGGAGGGACTACTCCCAACACCGGGGAGCTGTTTTTT.

The DNA for the CDR3 is TGTGCCAGCAGCTCGACGGGGGAAAACACTGAAGCTTTCTTT. Amino acids: CASSSTGENTEAFF. J is TRBJ1-1 and V is TRBV7-9; D perhaps matches TRBD1 (5 bases). V was trimmed by 4 bases and J by 2 bases, leaving 11 bases between them. This CDR3 has 14 residues. Germline assignment: CDR1 SEHNR and CDR2 FQNEAQ (reference sequence).

The chain joins TRBV2 to TRBJ2-7; 7 bases map to TRBD1. This CDR3 is built from 13 residues. V lost 7 bases, J lost 4 bases, and 7 bases stayed unmatched. Germline V gives CDR1 SNHLY, CDR2 FYNNEI. The CDR3: CASIKDRPYEQYF. The CDR3 bases are TGTGCCAGCATTAAGGACAGGCCTTACGAGCAGTACTTC.

The chain carries TRBV4-1 and TRBJ1-1; 9 bases fit TRBD1. CDR3 size: 14 residues. Trimming at V came to 1 base and at J to 5 bases, leaving 2 bases not matched to a gene. In germline, CDR1 is MGHRA, CDR2 YSYEKL. CDR3 nucleotides: TGCGCCAGCAGCCAAGGGACAGGGGATACTGAAGCTTTCTTT. It yields the protein CASSQGTGDTEAFF.

The chain recombines TRBV5-1 with TRBJ1-6; 7 bases match TRBD1. Unmatched junction bases numbered 5, after V lost 0 bases and J lost 8 bases. The CDR3 is made up of 15 amino acids. Germline-derived CDR1 and CDR2 are SGHRS and YFSETQ. The CDR3: CASSLAGRGYSPLHF. The CDR3 region has the DNA TGCGCCAGCAGCTTGGCCGGCAGGGGGTATTCACCCCTCCACTTT.

The rearrangement links TRBV9 to TRBJ2-3; TRBD1 aligns across 8 bases. Germline V gene lookup returns CDR1 SGDLS and CDR2 YYNGEE. The V and J ends lost 2 bases and 4 bases, in that order; junction bases with no gene match: 9. This CDR3 spans 16 amino acids. CDR3 residues: CASSVEGQGAADTQYF. In DNA, the CDR3 is TGTGCCAGCAGCGTCGAGGGTCAGGGGGCCGCAGATACGCAGTATTTT.

The chain has TRBV5-4 and TRBJ2-5; D gene uncertain. The CDR3 sequence is 12 residues long. Trimming pared 4 bases from V and 1 base from J, leaving 5 bases between. The V gene's germline CDR1 is SGHNT and CDR2 YYREEE (reference sequence). This CDR3 reads CASSLPQETQYF. The DNA of the CDR3 is TGTGCCAGCAGCCTACCCCAAGAGACCCAGTACTTC.

The rearrangement links TRBV15 to TRBJ1-5, with 8 nucleotides matching TRBD1. This CDR3 has 17 amino acids. V lost 0 bases to trimming and J lost 7 bases; unmatched junction nucleotides: 11. Looked up from germline, CDR1 is LNHNV and CDR2 is YYDKDF (reference sequence). CDR3 DNA sequence: TGTGCCACCAGCAGAGATCCCGGACAGGGAGCAAAGCAGCCCCAGCATTTT. This sequence encodes CATSRDPGQGAKQPQHF.

The chain employs TRBV7-8 and TRBJ2-5; the D gene is possibly TRBD1 (6 bases). The germline V gene encodes CDR1 SGHVS and CDR2 FQNEAQ. Trimming removed 4 bases from V and 5 bases from J, with 11 bases in between. The CDR3 has 13 residues. This CDR3 is CASSSLDRETQYF. Here the CDR3 DNA reads TGTGCCAGCAGCTCACTAGACAGGGAGACCCAGTACTTC.

This clone was seen more than once but under ten times. The chain has TRBV7-3 and TRBJ2-7, with 7 bases that match TRBD2. CDR3 length: 14 residues. Germline V gene data show CDR1 as SGHTA and CDR2 as FQGTGA. The J segment lost 1 base and the V segment lost 5 bases, leaving 5 bases of the junction unmatched. The DNA for the CDR3 is TGTGCCAGCAGCCTCGGCGGGGGTTCCTACGAGCAGTACTTC. Translated, it gives CASSLGGGSYEQYF.

V usage is TRBV7-3 and J usage is TRBJ1-3, with D possibly TRBD1 on 5 matching bases. This CDR3 region has 16 residues. Trimming left V 5 bases short and J 0 bases short, with 14 bases between. The germline gives CDR1 SGHTA, CDR2 FQGTGA. The CDR3 region has the DNA TGTGCCAGCAGCCAAACGGGGACTACCTCTGGAAACACCATATATTTT. This encodes CASSQTGTTSGNTIYF.

The V call is TRBV7-6, the J call TRBJ2-7; possibly TRBD2 for D (5 bases). V was shortened by 6 bases and J by 6 bases, with 15 bases between the two germline ends. Germline V CDR1 and CDR2: SGHVS, FNYEAQ. This CDR3 region has 13 residues. Here the CDR3 DNA reads TGTGCCAGCAGTTCTACTAGGGTGAGCGAGCAGTACTTC. Protein: CASSSTRVSEQYF.

The chain joins TRBV5-4 to TRBJ1-1, with 8 bases that match TRBD1. This CDR3 region has 14 residues. In germline, CDR1 is SGHNT, CDR2 YYREEE (reference sequence). V was pared by 5 bases and J by 3 bases, with 6 bases of the junction left unmatched. The CDR3 loop reads CASSPGGRDTEAFF. CDR3 DNA sequence: TGTGCCAGCAGTCCAGGGGGCAGGGACACTGAAGCTTTCTTT.

This chain uses TRBV4-1 with TRBJ2-1, with D possibly being TRBD1 (5 bases). This CDR3 has 16 residues. V was cut by 0 bases and J by 7 bases, with 16 bases left in between. Germline CDR1 reads MGHRA; CDR2 reads YSYEKL. CDR3 nucleotide sequence: TGCGCCAGCAGCCAAGAAGGGGCAGGGTCCATGAATGAGCAGTTCTTC. Translating it yields CASSQEGAGSMNEQFF.

The J gene is TRBJ1-2, the V gene TRBV12-5; 8 bases are a match to TRBD1. The J segment lost 3 bases and the V segment lost 7 bases, leaving 7 bases of the junction unmatched. The CDR3 extends over 14 amino acids. The germline V gene encodes CDR1 LGHNT and CDR2 FRNRAP. The CDR3 spells CASAPTGEDYGYTF. DNA for the CDR3: TGTGCTAGTGCCCCGACAGGGGAGGACTATGGCTACACCTTC.

This clone has just one count. V gene TRBV6-4 combines with J gene TRBJ2-3; a weak D match, TRBD1 (6 bases). Germline CDR1 MRHNA, CDR2 SNTAGT. The CDR3 consists of 16 residues. Trimming took off 2 bases at V and 2 bases at J, with 14 bases between the two ends. CDR3 in amino acids: CASSDRYRANTDTQYF. The DNA for the CDR3 is TGTGCCAGCAGTGACCGGTACAGGGCGAACACAGATACGCAGTATTTT.

This chain joins TRBV7-9 and TRBJ2-1, with TRBD2 matching 7 bases. The CDR3 has 15 residues. Losses at the gene ends were 5 bases for V and 10 bases for J; bases not matched to a gene: 14. Germline V gene sequence: CDR1 SEHNR, CDR2 FQNEAQ (reference sequence). The chain's CDR3 is CASSLTWTEGGEQFF. The CDR3 DNA sequence: TGTGCCAGCAGCCTAACTTGGACGGAGGGAGGGGAGCAGTTCTTC.

This clone was seen a handful of times. The chain recombines TRBV14 with TRBJ1-1; 9 bases line up with TRBD1. Per germline, CDR1 SGHDN and CDR2 FVKESK. With V trimmed by 4 bases and J by 1 base, 4 bases remained unmatched. The CDR3 is 15 residues long. CDR3 sequence: CASSLTGGGNTEAFF. As DNA, the CDR3 is TGTGCCAGCAGCCTTACAGGGGGCGGGAACACTGAAGCTTTCTTT.

The V and J genes are TRBV25-1 and TRBJ1-1, with D maybe TRBD1 (5 bases). CDR3 length: 11 residues. From germline, CDR1 is MGHDK and CDR2 SYGVNS. Trimming shortened V by 10 bases and J by 3 bases, and 9 bases separated the two germline ends. The chain's CDR3 is CATREDTEAFF. CDR3 coding DNA: TGTGCCACCAGGGAGGACACTGAAGCTTTCTTT.

Concerning this clone: The junction shows a germline mismatch at one end, possibly a read error. The chain couples TRBV7-9 to TRBJ2-7; TRBD2 might be the D (6 bases). Germline V gene data show CDR1 as SEHNR and CDR2 as FQNEAQ (reference sequence). This CDR3 has 15 amino acids. CDR3 nucleotide sequence: TGTTCCAGCAGCTTAACCGGGACGGGGGTCTACGAGCAGTACTTC. Translated, it gives CSSSLTGTGVYEQYF.

The chain recombines TRBV5-4 with TRBJ1-4, with D possibly being TRBD1 (5 bases). Germline loops: CDR1 SGHNT, CDR2 YYREEE (reference sequence). The CDR3 consists of 14 residues. Trimming took off 4 bases at V and 3 bases at J, with 10 bases between the two ends. CDR3 residues: CASSPGGANEKLFF. The CDR3 region has the DNA TGTGCCAGCAGCCCTGGAGGGGCTAATGAAAAACTGTTTTTT.

The V call is TRBV18, the J call TRBJ1-2, with 7 bases matching TRBD1. CDR3 length: 17 amino acids. Germline V gives CDR1 KGHSH, CDR2 LQKENI. V was pared by 3 bases and J by 2 bases, with 12 bases of the junction left unmatched. CDR3 amino acids: CASSPSPEGAANYGYTF. Here the CDR3 DNA reads TGTGCCAGCTCACCCTCTCCGGAGGGGGCGGCAAACTATGGCTACACCTTC.

The chain joins TRBV4-2 to TRBJ1-1, with 9 positions matching TRBD1. The CDR3 covers 15 residues. Trimming at V came to 2 bases and at J to 2 bases, leaving 3 bases not matched to a gene. Germline CDR1 is LGHNA and CDR2 is YNFKEQ. CDR3 sequence (DNA): TGTGCCAGCAGCCAACAGGGACAGGGAAACACTGAAGCTTTCTTT. This translates into CASSQQGQGNTEAFF.

This clone was counted between two and nine times. V gene TRBV28 combines with J gene TRBJ1-5; TRBD1 might be the D (5 bases). Germline V gives CDR1 MDHEN, CDR2 SYDVKM. Trimming left V 9 bases short and J 0 bases short, with 9 bases between. CDR3 length: 13 residues. CDR3 protein: CASFRDSNQPQHF. The CDR3 coding sequence is TGTGCCAGTTTCAGGGATAGCAATCAGCCCCAGCATTTT.

V and J are TRBV19 and TRBJ2-1; 11 nucleotides align to TRBD2. CDR1 LNHDA and CDR2 SQIVND come from the germline V gene (reference sequence). This CDR3 is 16 amino acids long. V shed 4 bases and J 1 base; nucleotides not matched to a gene: 3. The CDR3 DNA follows: TGTGCCAGTAGTACGCTAGCGGGGGGATCCTACAATGAGCAGTTCTTC. It is translated as CASSTLAGGSYNEQFF.

This chain joins TRBV7-8 and TRBJ1-2; tentatively, D is TRBD1 (5 bases). The CDR3 is 18 residues long. Germline CDR1 is SGHVS and CDR2 is FQNEAQ. V dropped 0 bases and J dropped 4 bases, with 21 bases sitting between them. The CDR3 loop reads CASSLALSGRALAYGYTF. The CDR3 nucleotides are TGTGCCAGCAGCTTAGCCCTTTCGGGCAGGGCTCTCGCCTATGGCTACACCTTC.